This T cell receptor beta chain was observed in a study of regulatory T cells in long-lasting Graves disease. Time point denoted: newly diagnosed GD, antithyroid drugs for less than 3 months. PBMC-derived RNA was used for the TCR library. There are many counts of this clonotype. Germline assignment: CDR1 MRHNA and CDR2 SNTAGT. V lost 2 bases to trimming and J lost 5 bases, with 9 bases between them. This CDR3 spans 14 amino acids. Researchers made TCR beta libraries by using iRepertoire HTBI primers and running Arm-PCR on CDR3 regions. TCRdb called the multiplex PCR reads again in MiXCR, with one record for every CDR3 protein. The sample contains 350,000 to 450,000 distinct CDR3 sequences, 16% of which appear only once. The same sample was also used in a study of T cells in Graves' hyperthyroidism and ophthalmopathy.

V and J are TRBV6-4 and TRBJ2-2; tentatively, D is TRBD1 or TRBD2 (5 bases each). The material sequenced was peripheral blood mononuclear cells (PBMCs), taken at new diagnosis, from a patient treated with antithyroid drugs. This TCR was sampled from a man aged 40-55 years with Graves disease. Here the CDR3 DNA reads TGTGCCAGCAGTGACGGGACGGAGACCGGGGAGCTGTTTTTT. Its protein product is CASSDGTETGELFF.